A selection of T cell receptor beta chains follows, all from one sample in a study of metastatic and nonmetastatic thyroid tumors. Through MiXCR, TCRdb re-clonotyped the PCR reads. This table holds 84,000 or so clones, 8% to 9.5% found once. Sample: blood. These receptors all come from a female donor with papillary thyroid cancer or a benign thyroid nodule (not recorded which). Some clones in this sample may be carry-over from other donors' samples. Both conserved end residues are trimmed from each CDR3. Each record gives: CDR3 length, D gene, V gene, clone size, CDR3 protein. D genes are given only for firm matches. The listing skips clone size in some rows; elsewhere it reads once, few, many or a size class.

cdr3_length: 14
d_call: TRBD1
v_call: TRBV15
clone_size: many
cdr3_aa: ATSTFRGTGHQPQH

cdr3_length: 13
d_call: NA
v_call: TRBV5-8
clone_size: many
cdr3_aa: ASSLGTNLHYGYT

cdr3_length: 11
d_call: NA
v_call: TRBV2
clone_size: NA
cdr3_aa: AISEAGKTKAF

cdr3_length: 10
d_call: NA
v_call: TRBV7-2
clone_size: many
cdr3_aa: ASSLQGNTIY

cdr3_length: 13
d_call: TRBD2
v_call: TRBV7-3
clone_size: NA
cdr3_aa: ASIPTVLADGELF

cdr3_length: 10
d_call: NA
v_call: TRBV27
clone_size: NA
cdr3_aa: ASSRLSVELF

cdr3_length: 14
d_call: NA
v_call: TRBV11-1
clone_size: many
cdr3_aa: ASSDPGPTNNSPLH

cdr3_length: 13
d_call: TRBD1
v_call: TRBV9
clone_size: many
cdr3_aa: ASRPGTGNYNEQF

cdr3_length: 14
d_call: TRBD2
v_call: TRBV11-2
clone_size: many
cdr3_aa: ASSLGTSGGPETQY

cdr3_length: 16
d_call: TRBD2
v_call: TRBV27
clone_size: few
cdr3_aa: ANSIGTSGYLQYNEQF

cdr3_length: 12
d_call: TRBD2
v_call: TRBV12-3/TRBV12-4
clone_size: few
cdr3_aa: ASSSSGGWDTQY

cdr3_length: 14
d_call: NA
v_call: TRBV2
clone_size: many
cdr3_aa: ARRTPQGPVNYGYT

cdr3_length: 11
d_call: TRBD1
v_call: TRBV19
clone_size: many
cdr3_aa: ASSRDRKETQY

cdr3_length: 13
d_call: TRBD1
v_call: TRBV12-3/TRBV12-4
clone_size: many
cdr3_aa: ASRPGQGTGNTIY

cdr3_length: 11
d_call: NA
v_call: TRBV7-9
clone_size: many
cdr3_aa: ASSAGTLEKLF

cdr3_length: 13
d_call: TRBD2
v_call: TRBV6-4
clone_size: many
cdr3_aa: ASSDTSGGYNEQF

cdr3_length: 14
d_call: TRBD1
v_call: TRBV12-3/TRBV12-4
clone_size: many
cdr3_aa: ASSLGGTGGNSPLH

cdr3_length: 13
d_call: NA
v_call: TRBV10-3
clone_size: many
cdr3_aa: AISEGGGATDTQY

cdr3_length: 12
d_call: TRBD2
v_call: TRBV29-1
clone_size: many
cdr3_aa: SVRTSGGAETQY

cdr3_length: 12
d_call: TRBD1
v_call: TRBV5-1
clone_size: few
cdr3_aa: ASSPGTVSYEQY

cdr3_length: 15
d_call: NA
v_call: TRBV19
clone_size: many
cdr3_aa: ASSTRVSPLSNQPQH

cdr3_length: 12
d_call: NA
v_call: TRBV7-8
clone_size: many
cdr3_aa: ASSSSGQSGLAF

cdr3_length: 10
d_call: TRBD2
v_call: TRBV9
clone_size: NA
cdr3_aa: GFGGVDQEQF

cdr3_length: 13
d_call: NA
v_call: TRBV12-3/TRBV12-4
clone_size: NA
cdr3_aa: ASSAGASGANVLT

cdr3_length: 9
d_call: NA
v_call: TRBV12-5
clone_size: NA
cdr3_aa: ASGLTSEAF

cdr3_length: 13
d_call: TRBD1
v_call: TRBV20-1
clone_size: few
cdr3_aa: SASIPGQIAYEQY

cdr3_length: 13
d_call: NA
v_call: TRBV4-1
clone_size: many
cdr3_aa: ASSQDPPPAGELF

cdr3_length: 14
d_call: NA
v_call: TRBV19
clone_size: NA
cdr3_aa: ATAPSQISSGITIY

cdr3_length: 13
d_call: NA
v_call: TRBV28
clone_size: many
cdr3_aa: ASSPQRGMNTEAF

cdr3_length: 13
d_call: NA
v_call: TRBV10-2
clone_size: many
cdr3_aa: ASSEDGRSQETQY

cdr3_length: 12
d_call: NA
v_call: TRBV6-4
clone_size: many
cdr3_aa: ASSPGEGNQPQH

cdr3_length: 12
d_call: NA
v_call: TRBV7-9
clone_size: many
cdr3_aa: ASSPSTGPHEQY

cdr3_length: 15
d_call: TRBD1
v_call: TRBV28
clone_size: NA
cdr3_aa: ASSTPTGMWSNQPQH

cdr3_length: 13
d_call: NA
v_call: TRBV4-1
clone_size: many
cdr3_aa: ASSQDHRADYGYT

cdr3_length: 10
d_call: NA
v_call: TRBV30
clone_size: many
cdr3_aa: AWSRGAYGYT

cdr3_length: 10
d_call: NA
v_call: TRBV4-2
clone_size: many
cdr3_aa: ASSQASGHRY

cdr3_length: 15
d_call: NA
v_call: TRBV7-9
clone_size: few
cdr3_aa: ASSLLSPTGANEKLF

cdr3_length: 12
d_call: TRBD1
v_call: TRBV5-4
clone_size: many
cdr3_aa: ASSPGQGDYGYT

cdr3_length: 18
d_call: TRBD1
v_call: TRBV27
clone_size: few
cdr3_aa: ASSFRRPETGGYSNQPQH

cdr3_length: 12
d_call: TRBD1
v_call: TRBV29-1
clone_size: many
cdr3_aa: SVEPGQGSYEQY

cdr3_length: 13
d_call: TRBD1
v_call: TRBV19
clone_size: many
cdr3_aa: ASSIGGQGAYEQY

cdr3_length: 11
d_call: NA
v_call: TRBV6-1
clone_size: NA
cdr3_aa: ASTPEGTGELF

cdr3_length: 11
d_call: NA
v_call: TRBV6-1
clone_size: many
cdr3_aa: ASSEQQPYEQY

cdr3_length: 12
d_call: TRBD1
v_call: TRBV27
clone_size: many
cdr3_aa: ASSKRTGVGEQY

cdr3_length: 12
d_call: NA
v_call: TRBV4-2
clone_size: many
cdr3_aa: ASSQGQENEKLF

cdr3_length: 11
d_call: TRBD2
v_call: TRBV18
clone_size: many
cdr3_aa: ASSPGGGETQY

cdr3_length: 14
d_call: NA
v_call: TRBV15
clone_size: NA
cdr3_aa: ATSRVGRRSTGELF

cdr3_length: 13
d_call: NA
v_call: TRBV6-1
clone_size: many
cdr3_aa: ASRREEQGHGGYT

cdr3_length: 12
d_call: NA
v_call: TRBV18
clone_size: many
cdr3_aa: ASIQRANTDTQY

cdr3_length: 14
d_call: NA
v_call: TRBV12-3/TRBV12-4
clone_size: many
cdr3_aa: ASSRLLTSDNSPLH

cdr3_length: 11
d_call: TRBD1
v_call: TRBV28
clone_size: many
cdr3_aa: ASSLGTDYGQY

cdr3_length: 13
d_call: TRBD1
v_call: TRBV5-1
clone_size: many
cdr3_aa: ASSGGQGKTGELF

cdr3_length: 12
d_call: TRBD1
v_call: TRBV9
clone_size: NA
cdr3_aa: ASSVAGQGQPQH

cdr3_length: 12
d_call: NA
v_call: TRBV5-1
clone_size: NA
cdr3_aa: ASSLGVGHNEQF

cdr3_length: 12
d_call: NA
v_call: TRBV6-1
clone_size: many
cdr3_aa: ASTPSGILETQY

cdr3_length: 15
d_call: NA
v_call: TRBV3-1
clone_size: many
cdr3_aa: ASSQVTGGDYQETQY

cdr3_length: 14
d_call: TRBD1
v_call: TRBV5-1
clone_size: many
cdr3_aa: ASSNVIQGNGNTIY